The rows below give T cell receptor beta chains drawn from one sample of a study of CXCR3-negative and CXCR3-positive naive CD8 T cells. Using the 5' RACE reads, TCRdb records one entry per CDR3 protein without DNA. The table gives 70,000 to 95,000 distinct CDR3 sequences; the top ten clones make up approximately 1.5% of it. The sequenced material came from naive CXCR3- CD8+ T cells from blood. These receptors originate from a human donor in good health. Some clones in this sample may be carry-over from other donors' samples. Each CDR3 is given with its conserved first and last residue.

cdr3_aa: CASSPSAGPGETQYF; cdr3_length: 15; j_call: TRBJ2-5; v_call: TRBV7-9
cdr3_aa: CATSDPGSPYNEQFF; cdr3_length: 15; j_call: TRBJ2-1; v_call: TRBV15
cdr3_aa: CASSLTGFYGYTF; cdr3_length: 13; j_call: TRBJ1-2; v_call: TRBV27
cdr3_aa: CASSADRDDIQYF; cdr3_length: 13; j_call: TRBJ2-4; v_call: TRBV7-9
cdr3_aa: CASSVSGLAGYYEQYF; cdr3_length: 16; j_call: TRBJ2-7; v_call: TRBV9
cdr3_aa: CSVEGPPTGEETQYF; cdr3_length: 15; j_call: TRBJ2-5; v_call: TRBV29-1
cdr3_aa: CASSQSRGNEQFF; cdr3_length: 13; j_call: TRBJ2-1; v_call: TRBV16
cdr3_aa: CARTPDRELTRGSWPTKNEQFF; cdr3_length: 22; j_call: TRBJ2-1; v_call: TRBV5-3
cdr3_aa: CSPYPQGFNEQFF; cdr3_length: 13; j_call: TRBJ2-1; v_call: TRBV29-1
cdr3_aa: CASSLTQVVGTGELFF; cdr3_length: 16; j_call: TRBJ2-2; v_call: TRBV28
cdr3_aa: CASSFGGDEQYF; cdr3_length: 12; j_call: TRBJ2-7; v_call: TRBV11-2
cdr3_aa: CASRQAGASSYEQYF; cdr3_length: 15; j_call: TRBJ2-7; v_call: TRBV27
cdr3_aa: CASSHGTTNEKLFF; cdr3_length: 14; j_call: TRBJ1-4; v_call: TRBV3-1
cdr3_aa: CASSLAGFSYEQYF; cdr3_length: 14; j_call: TRBJ2-7; v_call: TRBV28
cdr3_aa: CASSAREEVTDTQYF; cdr3_length: 15; j_call: TRBJ2-3; v_call: TRBV9
cdr3_aa: CASSYVDSYEQYF; cdr3_length: 13; j_call: TRBJ2-7; v_call: TRBV6-2/TRBV6-3
cdr3_aa: CASSFGLNEQFF; cdr3_length: 12; j_call: TRBJ2-1; v_call: TRBV7-2
cdr3_aa: CASSQEARGAFF; cdr3_length: 12; j_call: TRBJ1-1; v_call: TRBV4-1
cdr3_aa: CASSLWQGGNQPQHF; cdr3_length: 15; j_call: TRBJ1-5; v_call: TRBV28
cdr3_aa: CSVEDPDSYTGELFF; cdr3_length: 15; j_call: TRBJ2-2; v_call: TRBV29-1
cdr3_aa: CSGYGSADEQFF; cdr3_length: 12; j_call: TRBJ2-1; v_call: TRBV29-1
cdr3_aa: CASSLAGSTYNEQFF; cdr3_length: 15; j_call: TRBJ2-1; v_call: TRBV11-1
cdr3_aa: CATSREQGAPYEQYF; cdr3_length: 15; j_call: TRBJ2-7; v_call: TRBV15
cdr3_aa: CASRNDTSTYEQYF; cdr3_length: 14; j_call: TRBJ2-7; v_call: TRBV12-3/TRBV12-4
cdr3_aa: CASSFYGPSYEQYF; cdr3_length: 14; j_call: TRBJ2-7; v_call: TRBV7-2
cdr3_aa: CASSFEGTTEAFF; cdr3_length: 13; j_call: TRBJ1-1; v_call: TRBV7-6
cdr3_aa: CASSPYRTGRTEAFF; cdr3_length: 15; j_call: TRBJ1-1; v_call: TRBV25-1
cdr3_aa: CSARDVTGPYYNEQFF; cdr3_length: 16; j_call: TRBJ2-1; v_call: TRBV20-1
cdr3_aa: CASSEPGHPNEKLFF; cdr3_length: 15; j_call: TRBJ1-4; v_call: TRBV25-1
cdr3_aa: CASRLAPIPEETQYF; cdr3_length: 15; j_call: TRBJ2-5; v_call: TRBV12-2
cdr3_aa: CASSLAGTGNQPQHF; cdr3_length: 15; j_call: TRBJ1-5; v_call: TRBV7-9
cdr3_aa: CATSTNLAGGNTGELFF; cdr3_length: 17; j_call: TRBJ2-2; v_call: TRBV15
cdr3_aa: CASSYSVTGTDSYEQYF; cdr3_length: 17; j_call: TRBJ2-7; v_call: TRBV6-2/TRBV6-3
cdr3_aa: CASSLTGLAGDTDTQYF; cdr3_length: 17; j_call: TRBJ2-3; v_call: TRBV7-3